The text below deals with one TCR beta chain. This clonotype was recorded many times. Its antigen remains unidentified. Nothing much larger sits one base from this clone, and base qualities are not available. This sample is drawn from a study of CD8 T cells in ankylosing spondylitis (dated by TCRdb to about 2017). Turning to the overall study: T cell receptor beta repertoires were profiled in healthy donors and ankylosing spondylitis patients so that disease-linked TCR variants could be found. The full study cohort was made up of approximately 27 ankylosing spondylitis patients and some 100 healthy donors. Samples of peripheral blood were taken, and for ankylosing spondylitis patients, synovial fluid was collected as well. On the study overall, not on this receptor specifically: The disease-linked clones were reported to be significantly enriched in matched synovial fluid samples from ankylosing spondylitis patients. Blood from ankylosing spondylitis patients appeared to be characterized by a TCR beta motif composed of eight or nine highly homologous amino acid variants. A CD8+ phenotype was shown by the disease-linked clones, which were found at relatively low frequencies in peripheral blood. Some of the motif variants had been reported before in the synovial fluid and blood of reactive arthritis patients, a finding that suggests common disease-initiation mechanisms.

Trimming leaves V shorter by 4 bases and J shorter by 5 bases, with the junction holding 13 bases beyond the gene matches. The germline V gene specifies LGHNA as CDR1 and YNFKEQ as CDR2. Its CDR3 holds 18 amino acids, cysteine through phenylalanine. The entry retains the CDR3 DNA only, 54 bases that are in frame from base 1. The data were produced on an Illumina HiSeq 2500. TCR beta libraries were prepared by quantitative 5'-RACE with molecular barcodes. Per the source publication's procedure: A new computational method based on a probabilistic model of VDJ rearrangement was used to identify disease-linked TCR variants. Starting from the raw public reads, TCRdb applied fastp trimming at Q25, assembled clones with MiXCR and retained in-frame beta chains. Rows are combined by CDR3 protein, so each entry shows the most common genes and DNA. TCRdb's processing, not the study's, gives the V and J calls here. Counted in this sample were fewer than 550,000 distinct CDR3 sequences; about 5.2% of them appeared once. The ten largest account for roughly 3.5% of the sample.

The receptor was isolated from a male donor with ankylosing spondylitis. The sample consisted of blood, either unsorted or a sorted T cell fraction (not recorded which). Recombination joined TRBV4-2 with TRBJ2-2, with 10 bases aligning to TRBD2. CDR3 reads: CASSPRASGRARTGELFF. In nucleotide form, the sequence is TGTGCCAGCAGCCCCCGAGCCAGCGGGAGGGCCCGAACCGGGGAGCTGTTTTTT.